The clone carrying this T cell receptor (beta chain) was counted a single time. This entry belongs to a study of OX40 agonist ivuxolimab in advanced cancers. Turning to the study itself: Ivuxolimab, which patients received intravenously every 2 weeks, was dosed at 0.01 to 10 mg/kg.

Sequencing used immunoSEQ multiplex PCR; TCRdb keeps in-frame clones, though not all of them. The sample consists of roughly 53,000 clones, roughly 88% of them appearing once. This TCR was sampled from an adult with an advanced solid tumor such as melanoma, head and neck, liver or kidney cancer. The material was CD4+ or CD8+ T cells sorted from blood, obtained in a trial of the OX40 agonist ivuxolimab.

CDR3 DNA sequence: TGTGCCAGCTCACCGGGACAGACGAACACTGAAGCTTTCTTT. It codes for CASSPGQTNTEAFF. The J gene is TRBJ1-1, the V gene TRBV18; the match to TRBD1 covers 7 bases. There are 14 residues in the CDR3. The junction had 2 bases not matched to a gene; V was cut back by 3 bases and J by 1 base. Germline CDR1 and CDR2: KGHSH and LQKENI. The entire variable domain, with the rest obtained from reference TRBV18 and TRBJ1-1, is as follows: NAGVMQNPRHLVRRRGQEARLRCSPMKGHSHVYWYRQLPEEGLKFMVYLQKENIIDESGMPKERFSAEFPKEGPSILRIQQVVRGDSAAYFCASSPGQTNTEAFFGQGTRLTVV.